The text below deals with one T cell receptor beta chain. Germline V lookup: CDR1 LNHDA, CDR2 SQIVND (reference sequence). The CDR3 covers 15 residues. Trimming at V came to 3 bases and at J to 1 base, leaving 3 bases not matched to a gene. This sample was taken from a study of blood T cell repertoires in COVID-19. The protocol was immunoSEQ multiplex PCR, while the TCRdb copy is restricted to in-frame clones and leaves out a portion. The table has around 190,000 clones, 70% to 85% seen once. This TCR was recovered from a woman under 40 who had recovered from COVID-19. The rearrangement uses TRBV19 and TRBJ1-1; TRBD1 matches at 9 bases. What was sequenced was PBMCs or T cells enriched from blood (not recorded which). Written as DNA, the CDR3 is TGTGCCAGTAGTATCACAGGGGGCTGGAACACTGAAGCTTTCTTT. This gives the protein CASSITGGWNTEAFF.